Following are 7 T cell receptor beta chains from one sample sequenced in a study of Tregs in tolerant kidney transplant recipients. Profiled with immunoSEQ multiplex PCR; TCRdb holds only in-frame clones, not every one. The repertoire holds under 300,000 clones, with roughly 84% as singletons. The source material was CD4+ T cells from blood. These receptors were taken from a human donor in good health.

The count of this clone is one. This chain joins TRBV2 and TRBJ2-1; D may be TRBD1 (6 bases). The CDR3 spans 14 residues. Germline V gene data show CDR1 as SNHLY and CDR2 as FYNNEI. V was pared by 7 bases and J by 5 bases, with 15 bases between. The CDR3 DNA sequence: TGTGCCAGCATGGCCGGACAGACGAACAATGAGCAGTTCTTC. Residues: CASMAGQTNNEQFF.

The chain couples TRBV9 to TRBJ1-1; D remains ambiguous. Germline lookup yields CDR1 SGDLS and CDR2 YYNGEE. CDR3 length: 14 residues. V lost 2 bases and J lost 1, with 9 bases in between. The CDR3 reads CASSVGPQNTEAFF. The DNA for the CDR3 is TGTGCCAGCAGCGTCGGCCCGCAGAACACTGAAGCTTTCTTT.

This clone appeared a single time. The chain employs TRBV7-8 and TRBJ1-1, with a weak D call TRBD1 (6 bases). CDR1 is SGHVS, CDR2 FQNEAQ, per germline. This CDR3 region has 16 residues. The V end was cut by 5 bases, the J end by 1 base, with 17 bases between. The CDR3, as DNA: TGTGCCAGCAGCCTCAAGACAGGCCTCCGGAACACTGAAGCTTTCTTT. Encoded protein: CASSLKTGLRNTEAFF.

This sequence joins TRBV19 and TRBJ1-5; D ambiguous. CDR1 is LNHDA, CDR2 SQIVND, per germline (reference sequence). V shed 6 bases and J shed 4 bases, with 13 bases lying between them. The CDR3 length is 14 residues. CDR3: CASSAERRNQPQHF. The CDR3 DNA reads as TGTGCCAGTAGCGCCGAACGGAGGAATCAGCCCCAGCATTTT.

V and J are TRBV2 and TRBJ2-1, with D hard to call. Per the germline V gene, CDR1 is SNHLY and CDR2 is FYNNEI. V was pared by 8 bases and J by 5 bases, with 16 bases between. The CDR3 extends over 14 amino acids. The CDR3 protein is CASCVLTVNNEQFF. CDR3 sequence (DNA): TGTGCCAGCTGCGTCTTAACTGTTAACAATGAGCAGTTCTTC.

This clone was picked up one time. This chain connects TRBV6-4 to TRBJ2-3, with 12 bases matching TRBD2. This CDR3 is 17 amino acids long. V lost 6 bases and J lost 4; bases outside the gene matches: 11. Germline V gene sequence: CDR1 MRHNA, CDR2 SNTAGT. The CDR3 spells CASRYPGLAGPPDTQYF. CDR3 nucleotides: TGTGCCAGCAGGTACCCGGGACTAGCGGGCCCACCAGATACGCAGTATTTT.

The rearrangement links TRBV2 to TRBJ2-1; 13 bases are shared with TRBD2. Per the germline V gene, CDR1 is SNHLY and CDR2 is FYNNEI. The J segment lost 5 bases and the V segment lost 6 bases, leaving 4 bases of the junction unmatched. This CDR3 spans 15 amino acids. CDR3 loop: CASRVGLAGDNEQFF. The CDR3 DNA reads as TGTGCCAGCAGGGTTGGACTAGCGGGGGACAATGAGCAGTTCTTC.